This entry features one TCR beta chain sequence. It has no known antigen specificity. One base away there is no much larger clone; base qualities are not given. Each collaborating institution followed its own protocols to collect whole blood in K2EDTA tubes. For TCRbeta analysis, collaborator samples were shipped as frozen whole blood, as isolated PBMCs, or as DNA extracted from either sample type. These data belong to a study of blood T cell repertoires in COVID-19 (dated by TCRdb to 2020 to 2021). Regarding the research as a whole: The collaborator samples originated in the United States, Italy and Spain and spanned the acute and convalescent phases of COVID-19. The material from the prospective study consisted of cDNA or gDNA derived from T cells, B-cell-depleted T cells, or PBMCs. Subjects who had been exposed to COVID-19, were actively infected with it, or had recovered from it provided the deeply sampled blood TCRbeta repertoires that made up the dataset. A freely available public database, intended as a resource for researchers studying the immune response to SARS-CoV-2, is where the repertoires were released. The samples were drawn from two sources: the first 160 participants of the ongoing ImmuneRACE study, and 1,000 to 1,500 subjects contributed by 6 global collaborators. Nearly every sample came with metadata listing a de-identified subject ID, COVID-19 status, age in years and sex. HLA class I and class II types, where available, came from metadata supplied by the sample provider rather than from assay-based typing. Results and caveats for the whole study, not just this receptor: The quantity of clinical and demographic metadata differed by source and by participant and was supplied without curation.

The germline V gene supplies CDR1 SGHRS and CDR2 YFSETQ. The CDR3 measures 14 amino acids from cysteine to phenylalanine. Just CDR3 DNA is preserved here, 42 bases in frame from base 1. V is reduced by 4 bases and J by 2 bases, leaving a spacing of 13 bases between them. TCRbeta CDR3 regions were amplified from genomic DNA using the immunoSEQ Assay, a bias-controlled multiplex PCR. The authors processed their data as follows. Within the assay, amplification of reference gene primers was used to estimate how many nucleated cells each sample contained. Sequence reads were collapsed and filtered to measure the absolute abundance of every unique TCRbeta CDR3 rearrangement. For each sample, productive Simpson clonality was calculated by taking the square root of Simpson's diversity index across productive rearrangements. Held by TCRdb, this immuneACCESS table contains in-frame sequences only and omits some clones. Under half of the omission traces to an unresolved V gene where checked; the cause of the rest is unknown. V and J calls and clone size are as listed in that table; D and trimming were resolved from the DNA. This sample comprises 65,000 to 70,000 clones, approximately 88% of them detected only once. Clones ranked in the top ten supply approximately 20% of the sample.

This TCR was recovered from a woman older than 75 with acute or convalescent COVID-19. Source material: peripheral blood. This chain is built from TRBV5-1 and TRBJ2-7; 6 matching bases give a weak D call of TRBD2. The nucleotide sequence is given as TGCGCCAGCAGCCCGGGCGGGGTCCCCTACGAGCAGTACTTC. Its protein is CASSPGGVPYEQYF.